Listed here are 12 T cell receptor beta chains from one sample, sequenced in a study of shared clonotypes between healthy human individuals. Assay: immunoSEQ multiplex PCR; the TCRdb copy retains only in-frame clones and omits some. In the table there are a few million clones, approximately 96% of which are singletons. Sequenced input: naive CD4+ T cells sorted from blood. The subset denotes: CD45RA+ positively selected. These receptors were taken from a man younger than 35 in good health.

This clone appeared a few times. The rearrangement uses TRBV7-9 and TRBJ2-1; 9 bases line up with TRBD1. Germline CDR1 is SEHNR and CDR2 is FQNEAQ (reference sequence). The CDR3 consists of 15 residues. V was clipped by 4 bases and J by 2 bases; unmatched bases: 3. The CDR3 DNA follows: TGTGCCAGCAGCTCTTACAGGGGGCCCTACAATGAGCAGTTCTTC. Translating gives CASSSYRGPYNEQFF.

In the case of this clone: Other DNA sequences in the same sample also yield this CDR3. J is TRBJ1-2 and V is TRBV28, with unresolved D. V lost 5 bases and J 0 bases, leaving 4 bases between the germline ends. CDR1 and CDR2 (germline): MDHEN, SYDVKM. This CDR3 comprises 12 residues. DNA for the CDR3: TGTGCCAGCAGTCGGGCTAACTATGGCTACACCTTC. This sequence encodes CASSRANYGYTF.

The chain carries TRBV15 and TRBJ1-4, with TRBD1 identical over 7 bases. V trimming: 3 bases; J trimming: 0 bases; junction bases outside the gene matches: 7. The germline V gene has CDR1 LNHNV and CDR2 YYDKDF (reference sequence). This CDR3 is 17 amino acids long. Here the CDR3 reads CATSRTGTVATNEKLFF. The CDR3, as DNA: TGTGCCACCAGCAGGACCGGGACAGTTGCAACTAATGAAAAACTGTTTTTT.

This sequence joins TRBV18 and TRBJ1-3; D remains unclear. Trimming removed 3 bases from V and 3 bases from J, with 6 bases in between. The CDR3 has 13 residues. Germline loops: CDR1 KGHSH, CDR2 LQKENI. CDR3 in amino acids: CASSPFVGNTIYF. CDR3 DNA: TGTGCCAGCTCACCTTTTGTTGGAAACACCATATATTTT.

The rearrangement links TRBV7-9 to TRBJ2-3, with D possibly matching TRBD1 (6 bases). With 2 bases removed from V and 4 bases from J, the gap between germline ends came to 10 bases. The CDR3 has 14 amino acids. Germline loops: CDR1 SEHNR, CDR2 FQNEAQ (reference sequence). CDR3 in amino acids: CASSLLEGADTQYF. In DNA form, the CDR3 reads TGTGCCAGCAGCTTACTAGAGGGGGCAGATACGCAGTATTTT.

CDR3: CATSGGTGETQYF. Here the CDR3 DNA reads TGTGCCACCTCCGGAGGGACTGGAGAGACCCAGTACTTC. The chain couples TRBV6-5 to TRBJ2-5; a possible D gene is TRBD2 (6 bases). The CDR3 extends over 13 amino acids. V dropped 10 bases and J dropped 4 bases, with 16 bases sitting between them. Germline V CDR1 and CDR2: MNHEY, SVGAGI.

A single count supports this clone. The chain joins TRBV11-2 to TRBJ1-3; TRBD1 is a possible D gene (5 bases). Trimming removed 1 base from V and 7 bases from J, with 8 bases in between. This CDR3 comprises 13 residues. In germline, CDR1 is SGHAT, CDR2 FQNNGV. The CDR3 here is CASSLGEGNTIYF. As DNA, the CDR3 is TGTGCCAGCAGCTTAGGAGAGGGGAACACCATATATTTT.

This clone came up once. This sequence joins TRBV6-6 and TRBJ2-7; 9 positions agree with TRBD1. This CDR3 region has 14 residues. V gave up 6 bases and J gave up 4 bases; unmatched junction bases: 7. Germline V gene lookup returns CDR1 MNHNY and CDR2 SVGAGI (reference sequence). CDR3 sequence (DNA): TGTGCCAGCAGGTCCGGGACAGGGTTTTACGAGCAGTACTTC. It encodes CASRSGTGFYEQYF.

Here the CDR3 DNA reads TGTGCCAGCAGAATTGAGTGGGGCCAGGGAGGCTACACCTTC. It encodes CASRIEWGQGGYTF. The chain employs TRBV2 and TRBJ1-2, with D maybe TRBD1 (5 bases). This CDR3 is 14 amino acids long. Trimming left V 6 bases short and J 8 bases short, with 19 bases between. CDR1 and CDR2 (germline): SNHLY, FYNNEI.

V gene TRBV5-6 combines with J gene TRBJ2-1; unclear D gene. The V gene lost 1 base and the J gene lost 11 bases, with 7 bases spanning the gap. The CDR3 is made up of 11 amino acids. Looked up from germline, CDR1 is SGHDT and CDR2 is YYEEEE. CDR3 residues: CASSLYGQQFF. CDR3 DNA: TGTGCCAGCAGCTTGTACGGTCAGCAGTTCTTC.

The rearrangement joins TRBV7-8 to TRBJ1-5; no clear D gene. Germline lookup yields CDR1 SGHVS and CDR2 FQNEAQ. The CDR3 loop spans 14 amino acids. Trimming shortened V by 7 bases and J by 2 bases, and 12 bases separated the two germline ends. CDR3 residues: CASNGPTGNQPQHF. CDR3 nucleotides: TGTGCCAGCAACGGCCCCACGGGCAATCAGCCCCAGCATTTT.

The genes are TRBV29-1 and TRBJ2-5; TRBD1 might be the D (6 bases). Germline V gene lookup returns CDR1 SQVTM and CDR2 ANQGSEA. Trimming cost V 7 bases and J 4 bases, with 13 bases left between them. The CDR3 runs to 12 residues. The CDR3 coding sequence is TGCAGCGCTTGTCCAGGGGCAGAGACCCAGTACTTC. Its translation is CSACPGAETQYF.